The entry below gives a single TCR beta chain sequence along with its context. This CDR3 region has 11 residues. V was pared by 2 bases and J by 7 bases, with 5 bases between. Germline V gives CDR1 GTSNPN, CDR2 SVGIG (reference sequence). These data come from a study of hypomethylating agent response in myelodysplastic syndrome. On the study more broadly: The mean patient age was about 70 +/- 6 years, and diploid cytogenetics predominated.

The table came from immunoSEQ multiplex PCR; TCRdb's copy has only in-frame clones and leaves some out. The sample carries 2,500 to 3,500 clones, roughly 82% recorded once. The origin of this receptor is a human donor with myelodysplastic syndrome. The sample here was bone marrow, taken before or after starting hypomethylating agent treatment for myelodysplastic syndrome (not recorded which). V gene TRBV30 combines with J gene TRBJ1-4; the D is unclear. Written as DNA, the CDR3 is TGTGCCTGGAGTATCCGTGAAAAACTGTTTTTT. Protein sequence: CAWSIREKLFF.